In its sample, the clone carrying this T cell receptor beta chain was seen a few times. What it recognizes is unknown. The data were taken from a study of OX40 agonist ivuxolimab in advanced cancers. Across the study: Every 2 weeks, patients received ivuxolimab intravenously, dosed at 0.01 to 10 mg/kg. Study outcomes and limitations: Clonal expansion from baseline to week 6 occurred in both CD4+ and CD8+ T cells. Also present in some nonresponders was a low level of normalized T-cell clonal expansion.

The CDR3 contains 17 residues. The V gene lost 5 bases and the J gene lost 5 bases, with 22 bases spanning the gap. Per the germline V gene, CDR1 is SGHAT and CDR2 is FQDESV (reference sequence). Clones were sequenced by immunoSEQ multiplex PCR, and TCRdb holds only the in-frame ones, with some missing. The sample consists of about 73,000 clones, around 90% of them appearing once. The clonotype originates from an adult with an advanced solid tumor such as melanoma, head and neck, liver or kidney cancer. The sample was CD4+ or CD8+ T cells sorted from blood, taken in a trial of the OX40 agonist ivuxolimab. This sequence joins TRBV11-1 and TRBJ2-1; D not resolved. The chain's CDR3 is CASSAPARPRSHNEQFF. The CDR3, as DNA: TGTGCCAGCAGCGCGCCGGCCCGACCTAGGAGCCACAATGAGCAGTTCTTC.